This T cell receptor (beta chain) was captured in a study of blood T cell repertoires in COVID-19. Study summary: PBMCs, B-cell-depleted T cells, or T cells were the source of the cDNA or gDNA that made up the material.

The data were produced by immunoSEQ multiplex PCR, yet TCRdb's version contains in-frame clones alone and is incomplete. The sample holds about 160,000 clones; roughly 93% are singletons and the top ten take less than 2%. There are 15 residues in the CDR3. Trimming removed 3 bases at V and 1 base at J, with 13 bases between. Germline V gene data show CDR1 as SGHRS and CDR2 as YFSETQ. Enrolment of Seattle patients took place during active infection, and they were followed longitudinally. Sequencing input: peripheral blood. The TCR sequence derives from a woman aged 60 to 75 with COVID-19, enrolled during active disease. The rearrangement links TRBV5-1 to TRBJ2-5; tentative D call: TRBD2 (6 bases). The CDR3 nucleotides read TGCGCCAGCAGCTCACAACTGGGGGGCCAAGAGACCCAGTACTTC. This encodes CASSSQLGGQETQYF.